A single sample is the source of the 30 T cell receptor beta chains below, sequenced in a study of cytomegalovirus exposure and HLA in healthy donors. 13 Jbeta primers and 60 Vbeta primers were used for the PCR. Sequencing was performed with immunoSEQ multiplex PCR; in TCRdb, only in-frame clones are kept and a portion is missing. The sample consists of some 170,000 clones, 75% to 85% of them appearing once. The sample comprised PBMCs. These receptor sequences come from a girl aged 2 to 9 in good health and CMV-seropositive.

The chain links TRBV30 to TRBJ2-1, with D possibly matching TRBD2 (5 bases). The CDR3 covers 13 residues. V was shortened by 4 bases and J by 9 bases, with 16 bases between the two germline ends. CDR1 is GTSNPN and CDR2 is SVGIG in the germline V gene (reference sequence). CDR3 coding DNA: TGTGCCTGGAAGGGTTCTAGCTATAGTGAGCAGTTCTTC. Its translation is CAWKGSSYSEQFF.

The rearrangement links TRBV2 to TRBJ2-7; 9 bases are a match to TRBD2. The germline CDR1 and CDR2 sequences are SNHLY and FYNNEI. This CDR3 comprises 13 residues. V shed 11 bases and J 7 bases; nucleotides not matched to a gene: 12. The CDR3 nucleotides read TGTGCCGGCAAGCGGGAGGCCTTAGGGGAGCAGTACTTC. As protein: CAGKREALGEQYF.

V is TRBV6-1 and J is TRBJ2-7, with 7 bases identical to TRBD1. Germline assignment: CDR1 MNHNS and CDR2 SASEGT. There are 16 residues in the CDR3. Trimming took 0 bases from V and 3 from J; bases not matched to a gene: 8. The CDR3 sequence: CASSEAWDRSSYEQYF. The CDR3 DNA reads TGTGCCAGCAGTGAAGCGTGGGACAGATCCAGCTACGAGCAGTACTTC.

DNA of the CDR3: TGTGCCAGTAGTCTTTCCTCGGGACAGGGGACTTCCTACGAGCAGTACTTC. Its translation: CASSLSSGQGTSYEQYF. The chain carries TRBV19 and TRBJ2-7; 10 bases fit TRBD1. This CDR3 region has 17 residues. CDR1 is LNHDA, CDR2 SQIVND, per germline (reference sequence). After removal of 5 bases from V and 1 base from J, the junction contained 11 bases not matched to a gene.

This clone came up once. DNA for the CDR3: TGTGCCAGCAGCGCCAGGGGGCGCCCCTATGACGAGCAGTACTTC. Amino acid sequence: CASSARGRPYDEQYF. The rearrangement uses TRBV28 and TRBJ2-7, with 8 bases identical to TRBD1. The V gene end was trimmed by 6 bases and the J gene end by 5 bases; junction bases not matched to a gene: 12. Germline CDR1 MDHEN, CDR2 SYDVKM. CDR3 length: 15 residues.

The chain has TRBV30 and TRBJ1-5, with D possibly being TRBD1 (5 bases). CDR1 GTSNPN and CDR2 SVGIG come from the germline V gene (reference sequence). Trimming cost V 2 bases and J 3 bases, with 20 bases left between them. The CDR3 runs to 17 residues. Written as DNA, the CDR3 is TGTGCCTGGAGTTCGGGGCGGGACTTGGGATCCAATCAGCCCCAGCATTTT. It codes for CAWSSGRDLGSNQPQHF.

The CDR3 spells CASSESAVSVQGLTEAFF. DNA for the CDR3: TGTGCCAGCAGTGAATCCGCAGTCTCAGTCCAGGGCCTCACTGAAGCTTTCTTT. The rearrangement links TRBV6-1 to TRBJ1-1, with D perhaps matching TRBD1 (5 bases). The CDR3 contains 18 residues. Germline loops: CDR1 MNHNS, CDR2 SASEGT. V dropped 2 bases and J dropped 4 bases, with 23 bases sitting between them.

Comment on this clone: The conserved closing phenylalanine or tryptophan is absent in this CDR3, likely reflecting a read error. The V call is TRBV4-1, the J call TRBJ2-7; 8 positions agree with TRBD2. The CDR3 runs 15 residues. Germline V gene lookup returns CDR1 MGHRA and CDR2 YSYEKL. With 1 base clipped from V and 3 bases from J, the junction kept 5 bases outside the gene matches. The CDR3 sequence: CASSQVPSGYYEQYL. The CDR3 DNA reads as TGCGCCAGCAGCCAAGTACCTAGCGGGTACTACGAGCAGTACCTC.

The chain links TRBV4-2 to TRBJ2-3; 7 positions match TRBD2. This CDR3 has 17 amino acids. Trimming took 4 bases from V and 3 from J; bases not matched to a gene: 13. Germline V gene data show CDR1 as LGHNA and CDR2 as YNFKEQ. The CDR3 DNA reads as TGTGCCAGCAGCCCGGGTGTGGGCGGGAGAGTAACAGATACGCAGTATTTT. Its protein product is CASSPGVGGRVTDTQYF.

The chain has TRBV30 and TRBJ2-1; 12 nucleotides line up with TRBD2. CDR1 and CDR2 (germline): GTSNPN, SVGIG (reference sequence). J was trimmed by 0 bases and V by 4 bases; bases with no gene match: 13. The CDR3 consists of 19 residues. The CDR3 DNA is TGTGCCTGGAAGTCTCGGCTAGCGGGAGGGCCCAGCTCCTACAATGAGCAGTTCTTC. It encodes CAWKSRLAGGPSSYNEQFF.

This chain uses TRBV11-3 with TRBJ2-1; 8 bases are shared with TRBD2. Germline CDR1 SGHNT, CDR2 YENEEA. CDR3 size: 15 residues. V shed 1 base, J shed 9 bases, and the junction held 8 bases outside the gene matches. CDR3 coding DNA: TGTGCCAGCAGCTTAGTTGCGGGAGGATTCGGTGAGCAGTTCTTC. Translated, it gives CASSLVAGGFGEQFF.

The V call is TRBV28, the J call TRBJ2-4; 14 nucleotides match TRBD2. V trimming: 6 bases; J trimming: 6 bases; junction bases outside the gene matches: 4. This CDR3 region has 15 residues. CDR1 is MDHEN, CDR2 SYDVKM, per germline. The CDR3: CASSGTSGSLNIQYF. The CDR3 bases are TGTGCCAGCAGCGGGACTAGCGGGAGTCTAAACATTCAGTACTTC. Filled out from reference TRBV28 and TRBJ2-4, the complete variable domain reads DVKVTQSSRYLVKRTGEKVFLECVQDMDHENMFWYRQDPGLGLRLIYFSYDVKMKEKGDIPEGYSVSREKKERFSLILESASTNQTSMYLCASSGTSGSLNIQYFGAGTRLSVL.

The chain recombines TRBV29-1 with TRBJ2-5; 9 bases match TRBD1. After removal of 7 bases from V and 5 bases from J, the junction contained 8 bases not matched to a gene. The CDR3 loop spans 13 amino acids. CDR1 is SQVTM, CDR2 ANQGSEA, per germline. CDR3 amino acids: CSASTGGGETQYF. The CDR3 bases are TGCAGCGCAAGTACAGGGGGCGGGGAGACCCAGTACTTC.

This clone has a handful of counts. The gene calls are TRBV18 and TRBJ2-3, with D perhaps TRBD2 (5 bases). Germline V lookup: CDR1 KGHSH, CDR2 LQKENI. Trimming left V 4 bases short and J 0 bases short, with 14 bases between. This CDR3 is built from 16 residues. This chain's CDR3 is CASSQFGLASTDTQYF. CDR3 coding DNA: TGTGCCAGCTCACAGTTTGGACTGGCTAGCACAGATACGCAGTATTTT.

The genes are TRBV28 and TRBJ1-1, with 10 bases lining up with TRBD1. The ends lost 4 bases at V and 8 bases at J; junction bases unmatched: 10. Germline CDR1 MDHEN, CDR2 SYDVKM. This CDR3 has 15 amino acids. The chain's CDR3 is CASSSTGQGNFEAFF. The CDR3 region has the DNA TGTGCCAGCAGTTCGACGGGACAGGGGAACTTCGAAGCTTTCTTT.

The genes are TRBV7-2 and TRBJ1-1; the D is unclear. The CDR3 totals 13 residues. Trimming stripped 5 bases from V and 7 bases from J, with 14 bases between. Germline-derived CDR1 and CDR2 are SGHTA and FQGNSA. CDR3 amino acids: CASSPPTRVEAFF. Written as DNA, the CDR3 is TGTGCCAGCAGCCCACCGACACGAGTTGAAGCTTTCTTT. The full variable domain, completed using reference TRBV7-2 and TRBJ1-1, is GAGVSQSPSNKVTEKGKDVELRCDPISGHTALYWYRQSLGQGLEFLIYFQGNSAPDKSGLPSDRFSAERTGGSVSTLTIQRTQQEDSAVYLCASSPPTRVEAFFGQGTRLTVV.

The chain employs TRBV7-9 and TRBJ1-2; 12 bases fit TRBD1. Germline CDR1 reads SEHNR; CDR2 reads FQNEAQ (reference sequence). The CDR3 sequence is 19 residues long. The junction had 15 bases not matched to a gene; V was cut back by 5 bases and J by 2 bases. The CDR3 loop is CASSPLFLRDRGRNYGYTF. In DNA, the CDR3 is TGTGCCAGCAGCCCCCTCTTTCTCCGGGACAGGGGGCGGAACTATGGCTACACCTTC.

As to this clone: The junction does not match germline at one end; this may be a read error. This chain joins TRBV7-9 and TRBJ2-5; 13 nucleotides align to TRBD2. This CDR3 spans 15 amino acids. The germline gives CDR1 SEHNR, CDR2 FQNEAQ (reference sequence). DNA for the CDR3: TGTTCCAGCAGCCTAGGACTAGCGGGAGTAGAGACCCAGTACTTC. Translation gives CSSSLGLAGVETQYF.

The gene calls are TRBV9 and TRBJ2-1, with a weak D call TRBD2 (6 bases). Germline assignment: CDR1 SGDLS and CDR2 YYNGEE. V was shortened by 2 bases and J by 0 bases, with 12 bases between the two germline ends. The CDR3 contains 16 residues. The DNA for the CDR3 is TGTGCCAGCAGCGTGCGGGACTCGAGCTCCTACAATGAGCAGTTCTTC. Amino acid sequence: CASSVRDSSSYNEQFF.

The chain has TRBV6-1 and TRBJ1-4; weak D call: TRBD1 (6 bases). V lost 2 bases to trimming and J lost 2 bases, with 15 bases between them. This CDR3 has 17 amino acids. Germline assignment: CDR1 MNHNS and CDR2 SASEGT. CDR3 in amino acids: CASSESGGGWTNEKLFF. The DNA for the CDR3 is TGTGCCAGCAGTGAATCGGGAGGGGGGTGGACTAATGAAAAACTGTTTTTT.

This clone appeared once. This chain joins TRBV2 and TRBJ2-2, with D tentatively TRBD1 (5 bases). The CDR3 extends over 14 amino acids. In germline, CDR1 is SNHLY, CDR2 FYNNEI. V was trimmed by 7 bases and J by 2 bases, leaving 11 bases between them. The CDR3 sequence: CASKYQGNTGELFF. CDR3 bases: TGTGCCAGCAAGTATCAGGGAAACACCGGGGAGCTGTTTTTT.

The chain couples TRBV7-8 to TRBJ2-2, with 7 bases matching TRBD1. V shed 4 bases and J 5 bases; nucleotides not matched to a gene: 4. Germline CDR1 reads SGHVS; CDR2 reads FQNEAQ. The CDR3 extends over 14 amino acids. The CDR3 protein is CASSYRQGTGELFF. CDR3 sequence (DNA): TGTGCCAGCAGCTACCGACAGGGAACCGGGGAGCTGTTTTTT.

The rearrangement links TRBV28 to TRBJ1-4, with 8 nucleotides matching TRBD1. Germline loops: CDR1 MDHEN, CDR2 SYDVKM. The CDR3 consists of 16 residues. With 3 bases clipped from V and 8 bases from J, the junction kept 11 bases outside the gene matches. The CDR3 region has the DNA TGTGCCAGCAGTTTTTTGACAGGGGCCCGGGCCGAAAAACTGTTTTTT. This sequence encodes CASSFLTGARAEKLFF.

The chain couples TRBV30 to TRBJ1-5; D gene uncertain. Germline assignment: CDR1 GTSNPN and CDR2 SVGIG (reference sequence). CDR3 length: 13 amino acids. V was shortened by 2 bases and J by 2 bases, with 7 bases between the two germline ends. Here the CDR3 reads CAWSSPGNQPQHF. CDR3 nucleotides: TGTGCCTGGAGTAGTCCGGGCAATCAGCCCCAGCATTTT.

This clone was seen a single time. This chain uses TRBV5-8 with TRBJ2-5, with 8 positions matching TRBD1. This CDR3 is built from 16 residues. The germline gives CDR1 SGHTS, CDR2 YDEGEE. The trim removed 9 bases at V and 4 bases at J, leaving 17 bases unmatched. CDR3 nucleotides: TGTGCCACTCCGGGACAGGCTCATCAAGGCGGAGAGACCCAGTACTTC. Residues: CATPGQAHQGGETQYF.

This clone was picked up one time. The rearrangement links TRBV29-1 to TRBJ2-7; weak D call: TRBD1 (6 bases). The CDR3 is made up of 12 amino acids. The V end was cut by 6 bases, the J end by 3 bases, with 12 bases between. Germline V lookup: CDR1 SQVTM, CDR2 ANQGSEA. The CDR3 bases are TGCAGCGTCACTCGACAGGACTACGAGCAGTACTTC. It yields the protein CSVTRQDYEQYF.

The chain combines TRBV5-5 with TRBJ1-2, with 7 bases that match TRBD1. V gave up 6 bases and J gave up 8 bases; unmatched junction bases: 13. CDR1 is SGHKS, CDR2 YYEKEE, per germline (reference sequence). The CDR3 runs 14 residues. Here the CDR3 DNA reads TGTGCCAGCACCCCGTGGGGCAGGGGGATGGGCTACACCTTC. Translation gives CASTPWGRGMGYTF.

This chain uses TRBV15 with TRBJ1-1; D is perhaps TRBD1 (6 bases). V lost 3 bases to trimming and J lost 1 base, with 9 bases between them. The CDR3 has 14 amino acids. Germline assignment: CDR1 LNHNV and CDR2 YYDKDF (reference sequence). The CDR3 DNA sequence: TGTGCCACCAGCAGCCTACAGGGGAACACTGAAGCTTTCTTT. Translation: CATSSLQGNTEAFF.

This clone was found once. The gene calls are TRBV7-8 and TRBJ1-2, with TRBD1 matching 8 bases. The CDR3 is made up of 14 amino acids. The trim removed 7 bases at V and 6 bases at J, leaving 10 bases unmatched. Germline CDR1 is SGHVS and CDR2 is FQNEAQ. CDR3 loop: CASTPLGQGNGYTF. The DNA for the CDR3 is TGTGCCAGCACCCCCCTCGGACAGGGTAATGGCTACACCTTC.

In DNA, the CDR3 is TGCGCCAGCAGCTTACAGGGAGACTATGGCTACACCTTC. Amino acid sequence: CASSLQGDYGYTF. The gene calls are TRBV5-1 and TRBJ1-2; TRBD1 is a possible D gene (6 bases). CDR3 size: 13 residues. V gave up 2 bases and J gave up 3 bases, with 8 bases separating them. CDR1 is SGHRS and CDR2 is YFSETQ in the germline V gene.